The sequence of this T cell receptor beta chain was determined in a study of cytomegalovirus exposure and HLA in healthy donors. Trimming at V came to 0 bases and at J to 2 bases, leaving 3 bases not matched to a gene. This CDR3 comprises 15 residues. Per the germline V gene, CDR1 is MNHEY and CDR2 is SMNVEV (reference sequence). Primers for the PCR totalled 60 Vbeta and 13 Jbeta. Method: immunoSEQ multiplex PCR; TCRdb's copy keeps in-frame clones and lacks some. Of more than 95,000 clones in the sample, about 9.5% are singletons; the top ten hold approximately 6%. This clone showed up just a few times.

The sequenced sample consisted of PBMCs. V is TRBV27 and J is TRBJ1-1, with 7 bases fitting TRBD1. The clonotype originates from a man aged 35-49 years in good health and CMV-seropositive. The DNA for the CDR3 is TGTGCCAGCAGTTTATCTAGGACAGGAAACACTGAAGCTTTCTTT. Its translation is CASSLSRTGNTEAFF.